The entry that follows covers one T cell receptor beta chain sequence. Its antigen is as yet unknown. The sample comes from a study of post-analysis software for immune sequencing data. Study-level information: Clinical courses comprised relapsing-remitting, secondary progressive and progressive-relapsing multiple sclerosis. Study observations and caveats: Under the F measure, samples that were prepared in one batch clustered strongly together. Multiple sclerosis patients had significantly lower normalized Chao1 diversity than controls.

Prepared TCR beta cDNA libraries contained unique molecular identifiers. The authors obtained roughly 0.5 million cDNA molecules from roughly 1 to 10 million T cells. TCRdb analysed the PCR reads with MiXCR anew, one entry per CDR3 protein. The sample gives 600,000 to 700,000 distinct CDR3 sequences, approximately 59% of which show up once; approximately 10% is in the top ten. The receptor was isolated from a girl aged 2-10 years with multiple sclerosis. Sequencing was carried out using blood.

Here the CDR3 reads CASSILSVSYNEQFF. CDR3 sequence (DNA): TGTGCCAGCAGCATCCTATCGGTCTCCTACAATGAGCAGTTCTTC. The chain joins TRBV6-2 or TRBV6-3 to TRBJ2-1; D is ambiguous. The CDR3 is made up of 15 amino acids. V lost 6 bases to trimming and J lost 0 bases, with 12 bases between them. Germline CDR1 MNHEY, CDR2 SVGEGT.